The rows below give T cell receptor beta chains drawn from one sample of a study of T cell changes during pregnancy in multiple sclerosis. The assay was immunoSEQ multiplex PCR, and TCRdb's table has in-frame clones only and misses some. The sample comprises about 60,000 clones, around 90% of which are singletons, and approximately 6.1% rests with the top ten. The material was peripheral blood, obtained in the third trimester of pregnancy. These receptor sequences come from a female donor in good health, enrolled as a control in a pregnancy study. CDR3s include the opening cysteine and the closing phenylalanine or tryptophan. A D gene is named only where the DNA matches it firmly. Where a row states a size, it is once, few, many or the class of an expanded clone; other rows omit it.

V gene	clone size	D gene	J gene	CDR3 protein	CDR3 DNA
TRBV19	medium-sized	NA	TRBJ1-2	CASSIDRQAHYGYTF	TGTGCCAGTAGTATAGACCGACAGGCCCACTATGGCTACACCTTC
TRBV27	NA	TRBD1	TRBJ2-2	CASSPTQGAGELFF	TGTGCCAGCAGCCCAACGCAGGGGGCCGGGGAGCTGTTTTTT
TRBV2	once	NA	TRBJ2-2	CASSEWGETGELFF	TGTGCCAGCAGTGAATGGGGGGAAACCGGGGAGCTGTTTTTT
TRBV14	NA	TRBD2	TRBJ2-1	CASSNSGGINEQFF	TGTGCCAGCTCGAACTCGGGGGGGATTAATGAGCAGTTCTTC
TRBV15	NA	TRBD1	TRBJ2-1	CATSREGQLFDEQFF	TGTGCCACCAGCAGAGAGGGACAGTTGTTCGATGAGCAGTTCTTC
TRBV11-1	NA	NA	TRBJ2-1	CASSPETEDNEQFF	TGTGCCAGCAGCCCGGAGACAGAGGACAATGAGCAGTTCTTC
TRBV6-1	NA	TRBD2	TRBJ2-2	CASSEQTSSFATGELFF	TGTGCCAGCAGTGAACAGACTAGCTCGTTTGCCACCGGGGAGCTGTTTTTT
TRBV19	once	TRBD1	TRBJ1-1	CASSIRGTGADTEAFF	TGTGCCAGTAGTATACGTGGGACAGGGGCGGACACTGAAGCTTTCTTT
TRBV14	NA	NA	TRBJ1-5	CASSQRRGLGSNQPQHF	TGTGCCAGCAGCCAAAGGCGGGGCCTTGGGAGCAATCAGCCCCAGCATTTT
TRBV19	NA	NA	TRBJ1-2	CASSPANYGYTF	TGTGCCAGTAGTCCGGCTAACTATGGCTACACCTTC
TRBV6-5	NA	TRBD1	TRBJ2-2	CASSLQGAGTGELFF	TGTGCCAGCAGTTTACAGGGGGCGGGGACCGGGGAGCTGTTTTTT
TRBV5-4	few	TRBD2	TRBJ2-7	CASSPGGENYEQYF	TGTGCCAGCAGCCCCGGGGGGGAAAACTACGAGCAGTACTTC
TRBV27	NA	TRBD1	TRBJ2-7	CASSHRTGYEQYF	TGTGCCAGCAGTCACCGGACAGGGTACGAGCAGTACTTC
TRBV6-5	NA	TRBD1	TRBJ2-2	CASSYGTGDGAGELFF	TGTGCCAGCAGTTACGGTACAGGGGATGGGGCCGGGGAGCTGTTTTTT
TRBV7-9	NA	TRBD2	TRBJ2-7	CASSRSGTGGEQYF	TGTGCCAGCAGCCGGAGCGGGACGGGGGGGGAGCAGTACTTC
TRBV29-1	NA	TRBD1	TRBJ2-3	CSVEGAGTGSPDTQYF	TGCAGCGTTGAAGGGGCGGGGACAGGGAGTCCAGATACGCAGTATTTT
TRBV5-1	NA	TRBD2	TRBJ2-7	CASSLVGGRSSYEQYF	TGCGCCAGCAGCTTGGTCGGCGGGAGGAGCTCCTACGAGCAGTACTTC
TRBV18	NA	NA	TRBJ1-1	CASSPYYSPKNTEAFF	TGTGCCAGCTCACCGTATTACAGCCCGAAGAACACTGAAGCTTTCTTT
TRBV5-1	NA	TRBD1	TRBJ1-4	CASSPHPRDSSAEKLFF	TGCGCCAGCAGCCCCCACCCTCGGGACAGCTCTGCGGAAAAACTGTTTTTT
TRBV10-1	NA	NA	TRBJ1-1	CASSEWDMKGAFF	TGCGCCAGCAGTGAGTGGGACATGAAGGGAGCTTTCTTT
TRBV30	few	NA	TRBJ1-1	CAWTFPGKNEAFF	TGTGCCTGGACCTTCCCAGGGAAAAATGAAGCTTTCTTT
TRBV9	few	NA	TRBJ2-1	CASSVVETWNEQFF	TGTGCCAGCAGCGTAGTGGAGACTTGGAATGAGCAGTTCTTC
TRBV18	NA	NA	TRBJ1-4	CASSQATGATNEKLFF	TGTGCCAGCTCTCAAGCGACAGGAGCAACTAATGAAAAACTGTTTTTT
TRBV6-5	NA	NA	TRBJ1-2	CASPHPGRGNYGYTF	TGTGCCAGCCCTCATCCGGGCAGGGGTAACTATGGCTACACCTTC
TRBV7-8	once	NA	TRBJ2-1	CASSLEVAPNEQFF	TGTGCCAGCAGCTTAGAAGTAGCGCCCAATGAGCAGTTCTTC
TRBV27	NA	NA	TRBJ1-2	CASTMGTGKGYTF	TGTGCCAGCACCATGGGAACAGGCAAAGGCTACACCTTC
TRBV4-3	NA	NA	TRBJ1-2	CASSQDGLRIGGYTF	TGCGCCAGCAGCCAAGATGGGTTGAGGATAGGTGGCTACACCTTC
TRBV18	few	TRBD1	TRBJ1-2	CASSPPGQGHGYTF	TGTGCCAGCTCACCACCAGGACAGGGCCATGGCTACACCTTC
TRBV6-1	NA	NA	TRBJ2-1	CASSEEHFNEQFF	TGTGCCAGCAGTGAAGAGCACTTCAATGAGCAGTTCTTC
TRBV5-1	NA	TRBD2	TRBJ2-3	CASGRTSGTDTQYF	TGCGCCAGCGGACGGACTAGCGGGACAGATACGCAGTATTTT
TRBV5-1	NA	NA	TRBJ2-5	CASSLDSQNYQETQYF	TGCGCCAGCAGCTTGGATTCGCAGAACTATCAAGAGACCCAGTACTTC